These 24 T cell receptor beta chains came from one sample sequenced in a study of cytomegalovirus exposure and HLA in healthy donors. PCR was performed using 60 Vbeta and 13 Jbeta primers. TCRdb keeps only in-frame clones here, not all; method: immunoSEQ multiplex PCR. In the table there are more than 55,000 clones, about four fifths of which are singletons. Source material: PBMCs. The source of these receptors is a woman between 35 and 50 years old in good health and CMV-seronegative.

The chain has TRBV7-9 and TRBJ1-1; maybe TRBD1 (6 bases). Trimming stripped 6 bases from V and 1 base from J, with 21 bases between. The germline V gene has CDR1 SEHNR and CDR2 FQNEAQ (reference sequence). The CDR3 covers 17 residues. This CDR3 reads CASSPGPPGHKNTEAFF. The CDR3 DNA reads TGTGCCAGCAGTCCCGGGCCCCCGGGACACAAGAACACTGAAGCTTTCTTT.

This clone occurred a few times. V usage is TRBV5-5 and J usage is TRBJ2-6; D is unresolved. Trimming pared 0 bases from V and 0 bases from J, leaving 10 bases between. CDR3 size: 17 residues. In germline, CDR1 is SGHKS, CDR2 YYEKEE (reference sequence). The CDR3 loop reads CASSLVFGLSGANVLTF. As DNA, the CDR3 is TGTGCCAGCAGCTTGGTATTCGGTCTCTCTGGGGCCAACGTCCTGACTTTC.

V is TRBV4-2 and J is TRBJ2-2; TRBD2 matches 11 bases. This CDR3 comprises 19 residues. Germline V CDR1 and CDR2: LGHNA, YNFKEQ. V trimming: 0 bases; J trimming: 1 base; junction bases outside the gene matches: 7. Written as DNA, the CDR3 is TGTGCCAGCAGCCAAGACCTCTGGCTAGCGGGAGGGAACACCGGGGAGCTGTTTTTT. Its translation is CASSQDLWLAGGNTGELFF.

The table lists this clone with a few counts. The CDR3 DNA follows: TGTGCCATCAGTGGTGGGACTAGCGGGACGTATGAGCAGTTCTTC. Translating gives CAISGGTSGTYEQFF. V gene TRBV10-3 combines with J gene TRBJ2-1; 13 bases line up with TRBD2. Germline CDR1 is ENHRY and CDR2 is SYGVKD. CDR3 length equals 15 residues. The ends lost 4 bases at V and 8 bases at J; junction bases unmatched: 5.

V usage is TRBV6-1 and J usage is TRBJ2-1; 7 nucleotides agree with TRBD1. J was trimmed by 3 bases and V by 6 bases; bases with no gene match: 5. The germline V gene has CDR1 MNHNS and CDR2 SASEGT. The CDR3 extends over 14 amino acids. The CDR3 DNA follows: TGTGCCAGCAGACCGGGACAGAACTACAATGAGCAGTTCTTC. Translating gives CASRPGQNYNEQFF.

The rearrangement links TRBV7-9 to TRBJ2-5; D possibly corresponds to TRBD1 (5 bases). The V and J ends lost 1 base and 4 bases respectively, with 19 bases between them. Germline V gives CDR1 SEHNR, CDR2 FQNEAQ (reference sequence). The CDR3 is 17 amino acids. This CDR3 reads CASSLGPHRTQRETQYF. The CDR3 nucleotides are TGTGCCAGCAGCTTAGGCCCACACAGGACCCAACGAGAGACCCAGTACTTC.

CDR3 protein: CAISDLDRGNGYTF. DNA of the CDR3: TGTGCCATCAGTGACCTCGACAGGGGGAATGGCTACACCTTC. The chain has TRBV10-3 and TRBJ1-2; 9 bases match TRBD1. Germline CDR1 reads ENHRY; CDR2 reads SYGVKD. The CDR3 has 14 residues. V was clipped by 3 bases and J by 6 bases; unmatched bases: 5.

This chain links TRBV4-3 with TRBJ2-7; a weak D match, TRBD2 (6 bases). The V gene lost 1 base and the J gene lost 9 bases, with 25 bases spanning the gap. CDR1 and CDR2 from the germline V gene are LGHNA and YSLEER. CDR3 length: 17 residues. The CDR3, as DNA: TGCGCCAGCAGCCAAGTTCGCTGGGACTCAACTCCCTCGGGGCAGTACTTC. This codes for CASSQVRWDSTPSGQYF.

The chain links TRBV30 to TRBJ1-4, with D unresolved. CDR3 size: 14 residues. CDR1 GTSNPN and CDR2 SVGIG come from the germline V gene (reference sequence). V shed 1 base and J shed 0 bases, with 6 bases lying between them. The CDR3 nucleotides are TGTGCCTGGAGTGGGCCGACAACTAATGAAAAACTGTTTTTT. As protein: CAWSGPTTNEKLFF. Filled out from reference TRBV30 and TRBJ1-4, the complete variable domain reads SQTIHQWPATLVQPVGSPLSLECTVEGTSNPNLYWYRQAAGRGLQLLFYSVGIGQISSEVPQNLSASRPQDRQFILSSKKLLLSDSGFYLCAWSGPTTNEKLFFGSGTQLSVL.

The V call is TRBV29-1, the J call TRBJ1-1; 8 bases are a match to TRBD1. V shed 7 bases and J 0 bases; nucleotides not matched to a gene: 4. The germline V gene encodes CDR1 SQVTM and CDR2 ANQGSEA. The CDR3 spans 13 residues. Here the CDR3 DNA reads TGCAGCGCTTACAGGGGGGTGAACACTGAAGCTTTCTTT. It codes for CSAYRGVNTEAFF.

This chain uses TRBV13 with TRBJ2-5; possible D gene TRBD2, 6 bases. Germline-derived CDR1 and CDR2 are PRHDT and FYEKMQ (reference sequence). Trimming took 1 base from V and 1 from J, leaving 16 bases between them. This CDR3 is built from 17 residues. CDR3 protein: CASSLVGFAGRQETQYF. DNA of the CDR3: TGTGCCAGCAGCTTAGTAGGTTTCGCGGGACGCCAAGAGACCCAGTACTTC. The full variable domain, with the rest looked up from reference TRBV13 and TRBJ2-5, is AAGVIQSPRHLIKEKRETATLKCYPIPRHDTVYWYQQGPGQDPQFLISFYEKMQSDKGSIPDRFSAQQFSDYHSELNMSSLELGDSALYFCASSLVGFAGRQETQYFGPGTRLLVL.

The V and J genes are TRBV2 and TRBJ2-5, with D unclear. Germline CDR1 is SNHLY and CDR2 is FYNNEI. The CDR3 consists of 10 residues. V shed 7 bases and J shed 4 bases, with 4 bases lying between them. The CDR3 is CASNRETQYF. CDR3 in DNA: TGTGCCAGCAATCGAGAGACCCAGTACTTC.

V is TRBV2 and J is TRBJ2-1, with D maybe TRBD2 (6 bases). The ends were cut back, 4 bases at V and 1 base at J, with 17 bases in the middle. Germline V gene data show CDR1 as SNHLY and CDR2 as FYNNEI. This CDR3 is built from 17 residues. The CDR3 nucleotides read TGTGCCAGCAGTGGCGGTCTTCTCGGGACTTCCTACAATGAGCAGTTCTTC. It specifies CASSGGLLGTSYNEQFF.

The chain recombines TRBV7-8 with TRBJ2-7; 9 nucleotides align to TRBD2. CDR3 length: 15 residues. J lost 5 bases, V lost 1 base, and 6 bases had no gene match. The V gene's germline CDR1 is SGHVS and CDR2 FQNEAQ. The CDR3: CASSLELAGVHEQYF. CDR3 nucleotide sequence: TGTGCCAGCAGCTTAGAGTTAGCGGGAGTTCACGAGCAGTACTTC.

V usage is TRBV7-9 and J usage is TRBJ2-3, with TRBD2 matching over 13 bases. Losses at the gene ends were 2 bases for V and 0 bases for J; bases not matched to a gene: 8. Germline V lookup: CDR1 SEHNR, CDR2 FQNEAQ (reference sequence). This CDR3 is 19 amino acids long. The CDR3 nucleotides are TGTGCCAGCAGCTTAAGGGGACTAGCGGGACAGAGGAGCACAGATACGCAGTATTTT. This codes for CASSLRGLAGQRSTDTQYF.

The rearrangement uses TRBV5-6 and TRBJ2-3; D gene unclear. The CDR3 consists of 17 residues. The V and J ends lost 2 bases and 0 bases respectively, with 16 bases between them. Germline CDR1 and CDR2: SGHDT and YYEEEE. The CDR3 spells CASSFGRFRPSTDTQYF. The DNA for the CDR3 is TGTGCCAGCAGCTTCGGCAGGTTTAGACCTAGCACAGATACGCAGTATTTT.

The rearrangement joins TRBV21-1 to TRBJ2-3; whether TRBD2, the table's D call, matches the DNA was not checked. TRBV21-1 is recorded as a pseudogene. The CDR3 is made up of 16 amino acids. This chain's CDR3 is CASSGLAAPSTDTQYF. In nucleotides, the CDR3 is TGTGCCAGCAGCGGACTAGCGGCCCCTAGCACAGATACGCAGTATTTT.

This clone has just one count. The J gene is TRBJ2-3, the V gene TRBV7-9; tentatively, D is TRBD1 (6 bases). Per the germline V gene, CDR1 is SEHNR and CDR2 is FQNEAQ (reference sequence). V was trimmed by 6 bases and J by 3 bases, leaving 19 bases between them. CDR3 size: 16 residues. The CDR3 sequence is CASRPLQGIITDTQYF. CDR3 sequence (DNA): TGTGCCAGCAGACCTCTTCAGGGGATTATTACAGATACGCAGTATTTT.

The table lists this clone with a few counts. The rearrangement uses TRBV5-1 and TRBJ2-7, with D maybe TRBD1 (5 bases). Trimming removed 5 bases from V and 5 bases from J, with 17 bases in between. Germline assignment: CDR1 SGHRS and CDR2 YFSETQ. This CDR3 has 14 amino acids. CDR3 coding DNA: TGCGCCAGCAGATATCAGGGTGGGCGAAACGAGCAGTACTTC. This encodes CASRYQGGRNEQYF.

The V and J genes are TRBV28 and TRBJ1-5, with TRBD1 matching 8 bases. V shed 3 bases, J shed 9 bases, and the junction held 7 bases outside the gene matches. CDR3 length equals 14 residues. Germline CDR1 is MDHEN and CDR2 is SYDVKM. CDR3 coding DNA: TGTGCCAGCAGTTTTGGACAGGGAGTTCCGCCCCAGCATTTT. Its protein is CASSFGQGVPPQHF.

The rearrangement uses TRBV6-1 and TRBJ2-3; D is possibly TRBD2 (5 bases). The CDR3 extends over 15 amino acids. Germline V lookup: CDR1 MNHNS, CDR2 SASEGT. V was clipped by 3 bases and J by 0 bases, with 10 bases between them. The CDR3 DNA follows: TGTGCCAGCAGTGATAGGACTGTTAGCACAGATACGCAGTATTTT. This translates into CASSDRTVSTDTQYF.

The rearrangement uses TRBV6-1 and TRBJ2-3, with 10 positions matching TRBD2. J gave up 6 bases and V 4 bases, and 7 bases lay outside the gene matches. This CDR3 is built from 15 residues. Germline assignment: CDR1 MNHNS and CDR2 SASEGT. For the CDR3, the DNA is TGTGCCAGCAGTGTTGAAGCGGGAGGGGTGGATACGCAGTATTTT. Its translation: CASSVEAGGVDTQYF.

The V gene is TRBV19, the J gene TRBJ2-1; D gene unclear. The CDR3 extends over 14 amino acids. Germline V lookup: CDR1 LNHDA, CDR2 SQIVND (reference sequence). Trimming stripped 5 bases from V and 0 bases from J, with 8 bases between. CDR3 nucleotide sequence: TGTGCCAGTAGTTGGAGTAGCTCCTACAATGAGCAGTTCTTC. It codes for CASSWSSSYNEQFF.

J is TRBJ2-2 and V is TRBV15; no definite D call. This CDR3 has 12 residues. Germline-derived CDR1 and CDR2 are LNHNV and YYDKDF (reference sequence). Trimming shortened V by 3 bases and J by 7 bases, and 6 bases separated the two germline ends. The CDR3 coding sequence is TGTGCCACCAGCAGCAGAGGCGGGGAGCTGTTTTTT. Translating it yields CATSSRGGELFF. Together with reference TRBV15 and TRBJ2-2, the CDR3 gives the full variable domain: DAMVIQNPRYQVTQFGKPVTLSCSQTLNHNVMYWYQQKSSQAPKLLFHYYDKDFNNEADTPDNFQSRRPNTSFCFLDIRSPGLGDTAMYLCATSSRGGELFFGEGSRLTVL.